One T cell receptor (beta chain) is described in this entry. The germline gives CDR1 SQVTM, CDR2 ANQGSEA. Trimming took 6 bases from V and 1 from J, leaving 16 bases between them. There are 14 residues in the CDR3. The sample originates from a study of T cells in Graves' hyperthyroidism and ophthalmopathy. TCR beta CDR3 regions were amplified from RNA transcripts. The TCR CDR3 first-round RT-PCR relied on the HTBI primer set. TCRdb reprocessed the multiplex PCR reads with MiXCR, giving one entry per CDR3 protein. The table lists almost 600,000 distinct CDR3 sequences, 40% to 55% of them singletons. Those patients with uncontrolled infection, other autoimmune disease, pregnancy or lactation were excluded.

This TCR came from a woman in her late teens or twenties with Graves' hyperthyroidism. The V call is TRBV29-1, the J call TRBJ2-7; D may be TRBD2 (6 bases). The sequenced material came from peripheral blood or thyroid tissue (not recorded which). As DNA, the CDR3 is TGCAGCGTCCGTCCCCTAGCGAGGTCCTACGAGCAGTACTTC. Translation: CSVRPLARSYEQYF.